Shown below are 6 T cell receptor beta chains from a single sample sequenced in a study of blood T cell repertoires in COVID-19 (TCRdb year 2020). Receptor amplification or capture employed the immunoSEQ multiplex PCR assay. Drawn from immuneACCESS, this table holds only the in-frame rearrangements with V and J called that TCRdb kept. Clones are partly lost; checked studies trace under half to an unresolved V gene and leave the rest unexplained. The sample table records approximately 210,000 clones; approximately 82% of these occur just once. The ten largest clonotypes hold approximately 12% of the sample. The sequencing input was peripheral blood. These receptors all come from a woman in her thirties or forties with acute or convalescent COVID-19.

The chain uses TRBV5-1 and TRBJ1-4, with 8 bases matching TRBD1. J lost 8 bases, V lost 4 bases, and 13 bases had no gene match. Germline V gene lookup returns CDR1 SGHRS and CDR2 YFSETQ. This CDR3 spans 16 amino acids. The CDR3 loop reads CASSTDQTGEGEKLFF. The CDR3 bases are TGCGCCAGCAGCACAGACCAGACAGGGGAGGGGGAAAAACTGTTTTTT.

Here the CDR3 reads CASSQAQAGSVTQYF. The CDR3 DNA is TGTGCCAGCAGCCAAGCTCAGGCAGGGTCGGTTACGCAGTATTTT. The J gene is TRBJ2-3, the V gene TRBV14, with D tentatively TRBD1 (5 bases). V lost 1 base and J lost 8, with 16 bases in between. The CDR3 is made up of 15 amino acids. Germline V gives CDR1 SGHDN, CDR2 FVKESK.

This chain uses TRBV30 with TRBJ2-7, with 8 bases lining up with TRBD1. Trimming took 7 bases from V and 5 from J; bases not matched to a gene: 10. Germline V gene lookup returns CDR1 GTSNPN and CDR2 SVGIG (reference sequence). CDR3 length: 13 residues. The CDR3, as DNA: TGTGCCTCCGAGGGACAGGCGGAAGACGAGCAGTACTTC. Translating it yields CASEGQAEDEQYF.

The chain recombines TRBV24-1 with TRBJ2-1, with 10 bases identical to TRBD1. With V trimmed by 2 bases and J by 8 bases, 5 bases remained unmatched. CDR1 and CDR2 (germline): KGHDR, SFDVKD. The CDR3 runs 15 residues. As DNA, the CDR3 is TGTGCCACCAGTGATTGGGACAGGGGAATCGATGAGCAGTTCTTC. Translated: CATSDWDRGIDEQFF.

This rearrangement joins TRBV30 to TRBJ2-1, with 13 bases lining up with TRBD2. The CDR3 length is 16 residues. Per germline, CDR1 GTSNPN and CDR2 SVGIG (reference sequence). The V gene end was trimmed by 3 bases and the J gene end by 7 bases; junction bases not matched to a gene: 9. In nucleotides, the CDR3 is TGTGCCTGGAGGCCACTAGCGGGGGGGGACCGGAATGAGCAGTTCTTC. Encoded protein: CAWRPLAGGDRNEQFF.

The chain links TRBV18 to TRBJ1-1; no definite D call. V lost 5 bases to trimming and J lost 4 bases, with 8 bases between them. The CDR3 consists of 12 residues. Germline V gene lookup returns CDR1 KGHSH and CDR2 LQKENI. The CDR3 spells CASSSGGTEAFF. The CDR3 DNA sequence: TGTGCCAGCTCATCGGGTGGCACTGAAGCTTTCTTT. The whole variable domain, filled in from reference TRBV18 and TRBJ1-1, reads NAGVMQNPRHLVRRRGQEARLRCSPMKGHSHVYWYRQLPEEGLKFMVYLQKENIIDESGMPKERFSAEFPKEGPSILRIQQVVRGDSAAYFCASSSGGTEAFFGQGTRLTVV.